Shown below are 10 T cell receptor beta chains from a single sample sequenced in a study of regulatory T cells in long-lasting Graves disease. Time point defined: persistent/refractory GD, antithyroid drugs over 5 years with positive TRAb. PBMC-derived RNA was used for the TCR library. Through Arm-PCR of CDR3 regions and iRepertoire HTBI primers, TCR beta libraries were built. TCRdb re-called the multiplex PCR reads through MiXCR, storing one row per CDR3 protein. The sample lists about 470,000 distinct CDR3 sequences, less than 25% seen once, with 7.8% in the top ten. The material was peripheral blood mononuclear cells (PBMCs), obtained when the disease was refractory, from a patient treated with antithyroid drugs. Source of these receptors: a female donor with Graves disease.

There are a few counts of this clonotype. The J gene is TRBJ2-7, the V gene TRBV20-1, with D uncertain. Germline V gene sequence: CDR1 DFQATT, CDR2 SNEGSKA (reference sequence). The germline V and J ends were trimmed by 6 bases and 6 bases, with 24 bases remaining between them. This CDR3 is 15 amino acids long. DNA of the CDR3: TGCAGTGCCAGCCATCCTATGGGAAGTGATGGCGAGCAGTACTTC. Translation gives CSASHPMGSDGEQYF.

This clonotype appeared many times. The rearrangement uses TRBV28 and TRBJ1-1; D call uncertain. The CDR3 spans 14 residues. Germline CDR1 reads MDHEN; CDR2 reads SYDVKM. Between the trimmed V and J ends, which lost 7 bases and 0 bases, there was a span of 12 bases. The CDR3 reads CASKRVPMNTEAFF. CDR3 coding DNA: TGTGCCAGCAAGAGGGTGCCTATGAACACTGAAGCTTTCTTT. Supplemented by reference TRBV28 and TRBJ1-1, the full variable domain reads DVKVTQSSRYLVKRTGEKVFLECVQDMDHENMFWYRQDPGLGLRLIYFSYDVKMKEKGDIPEGYSVSREKKERFSLILESASTNQTSMYLCASKRVPMNTEAFFGQGTRLTVV.

Points on this clonotype: The junction departs from the called germline gene at one end, perhaps through a read error. The chain joins TRBV5-1 to TRBJ2-7, with D maybe TRBD2 (6 bases). CDR1 is SGHRS, CDR2 YFSETQ, per germline. The CDR3 consists of 13 residues. The CDR3 sequence is CASSWRGLYEQYF. The CDR3 DNA follows: TGTGCCAGCAGCTGGAGGGGCTTATACGAGCAGTACTTC.

This clonotype has only a few counts. The chain carries TRBV6-1 and TRBJ1-3, with D perhaps TRBD1 (6 bases). The CDR3 is made up of 14 amino acids. The V and J ends lost 7 bases and 3 bases respectively, with 13 bases between them. Germline loops: CDR1 MNHNS, CDR2 SASEGT. CDR3 sequence: CASKPQGIGNTIYF. DNA of the CDR3: TGTGCCAGCAAACCACAGGGAATTGGAAACACCATATATTTT.

This clonotype occurred many times. The V and J genes are TRBV2 and TRBJ2-3; D is uncertain. V dropped 6 bases and J dropped 4 bases, with 5 bases sitting between them. The CDR3 length is 11 residues. Germline V gene sequence: CDR1 SNHLY, CDR2 FYNNEI. The CDR3 region has the DNA TGTGCCAGCAGCGCCCCAGATACGCAGTATTTT. This gives the protein CASSAPDTQYF. Drawing the rest from reference TRBV2 and TRBJ2-3, the complete variable domain is EPEVTQTPSHQVTQMGQEVILRCVPISNHLYFYWYRQILGQKVEFLVSFYNNEISEKSEIFDDQFSVERPDGSNFTLKIRSTKLEDSAMYFCASSAPDTQYFGPGTRLTVL.

This clonotype was detected only once. The chain couples TRBV5-5 to TRBJ2-7; 12 bases fit TRBD2. V was pared by 0 bases and J by 5 bases, with 3 bases of the junction left unmatched. Germline CDR1 reads SGHKS; CDR2 reads YYEKEE (reference sequence). The CDR3 loop spans 15 amino acids. The CDR3 loop is CASSLGLAGANEQYF. The CDR3 nucleotides are TGTGCCAGCAGCTTGGGACTAGCGGGAGCGAACGAGCAGTACTTC.

This clonotype was detected a few times. The CDR3 loop reads CASSQGDTIYF. The CDR3 DNA sequence: TGTGCCAGCAGTCAGGGGGACACCATATATTTT. The chain uses TRBV6-2 or TRBV6-3 and TRBJ1-3; 7 bases align to TRBD1. The CDR3 totals 11 residues. With V trimmed by 5 bases and J by 8 bases, 0 bases remained unmatched. The V gene's germline CDR1 is MNHEY and CDR2 SVGEGT.

In this sample, this clonotype turned up many times. This chain joins TRBV18 and TRBJ2-7, with 7 bases fitting TRBD1. Germline V gene lookup returns CDR1 KGHSH and CDR2 LQKENI. This CDR3 has 14 residues. Germline trimming cut 8 bases from V and 2 bases from J; bases unmatched to any gene: 9. The CDR3 DNA follows: TGTGCCAGCGCCCGGGACAGAAGGACCTACGAGCAGTACTTC. Translating it yields CASARDRRTYEQYF. The full variable domain, in which reference TRBV18 and TRBJ2-7 provide the parts outside the CDR3, is NAGVMQNPRHLVRRRGQEARLRCSPMKGHSHVYWYRQLPEEGLKFMVYLQKENIIDESGMPKERFSAEFPKEGPSILRIQQVVRGDSAAYFCASARDRRTYEQYFGPGTRLTVT.

This chain joins TRBV5-4 and TRBJ1-4; D perhaps matches TRBD1 (6 bases). This CDR3 has 15 amino acids. The germline V gene has CDR1 SGHNT and CDR2 YYREEE (reference sequence). Trimming stripped 0 bases from V and 4 bases from J, with 10 bases between. CDR3 sequence: CASSLVGAGNEKLFF. The CDR3 nucleotides read TGTGCCAGCAGCTTGGTGGGGGCCGGTAATGAAAAACTGTTTTTT.

In its sample, this clonotype was seen many times. At one boundary the junction diverges from the germline segment, which might be a read error. This chain connects TRBV5-1 to TRBJ2-7; 8 bases map to TRBD1. CDR3 length equals 13 residues. CDR1 and CDR2 (germline): SGHRS, YFSETQ. Here the CDR3 DNA reads TGTGCCAGCAGTTCCGGGACAGGCTACGAGCAGTACTTC. It translates to CASSSGTGYEQYF.